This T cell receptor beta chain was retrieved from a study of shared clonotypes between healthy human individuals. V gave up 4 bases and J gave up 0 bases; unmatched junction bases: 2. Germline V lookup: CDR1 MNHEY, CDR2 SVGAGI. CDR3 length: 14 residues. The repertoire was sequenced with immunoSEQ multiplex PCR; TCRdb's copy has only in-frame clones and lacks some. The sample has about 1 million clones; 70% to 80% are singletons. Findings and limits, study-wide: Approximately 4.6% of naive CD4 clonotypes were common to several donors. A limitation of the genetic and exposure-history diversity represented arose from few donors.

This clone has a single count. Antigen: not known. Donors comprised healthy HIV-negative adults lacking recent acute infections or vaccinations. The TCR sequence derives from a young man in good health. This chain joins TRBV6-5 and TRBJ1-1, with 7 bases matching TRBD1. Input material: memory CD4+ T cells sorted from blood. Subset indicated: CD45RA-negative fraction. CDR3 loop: CASSWGQLNTEAFF. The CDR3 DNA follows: TGTGCCAGCAGTTGGGGACAGCTGAACACTGAAGCTTTCTTT.